The 3 T cell receptor beta chains given below trace back to one sample, sequenced in a study of spatial heterogeneity in lung cancer. Time point described: sample taken at primary tumor resection. TCRdb reprocessed the 5' RACE reads via MiXCR and lists one record per CDR3 protein. This table has nearly 80,000 distinct CDR3 sequences, around 7.3% appearing once. Sequenced here: PBMCs, sampled at surgery. These TCRs come from a male donor with early-stage non-small cell lung cancer.

This clonotype appeared a few times. The chain carries TRBV6-2 or TRBV6-3 and TRBJ2-5; D gene unclear. Germline V gives CDR1 MNHEY, CDR2 SVGEGT. The CDR3 totals 13 residues. V dropped 7 bases and J dropped 5 bases, with 14 bases sitting between them. CDR3 region: CASTLAAPETQYF. The CDR3 DNA reads TGTGCCAGCACCCTGGCGGCCCCGGAGACCCAGTACTTC.

This clonotype was seen many times. The gene calls are TRBV4-1 and TRBJ1-2, with D possibly matching TRBD1 (6 bases). This CDR3 spans 14 amino acids. Per germline, CDR1 MGHRA and CDR2 YSYEKL. V dropped 0 bases and J dropped 4 bases, with 9 bases sitting between them. This chain's CDR3 is CASSQEQGTYGYTF. Here the CDR3 DNA reads TGCGCCAGCAGCCAAGAACAGGGAACCTATGGCTACACCTTC.

This clonotype was seen many times. The chain recombines TRBV10-3 with TRBJ2-5; the match to TRBD1 covers 7 bases. CDR1 is ENHRY, CDR2 SYGVKD, per germline. J was trimmed by 4 bases and V by 6 bases; bases with no gene match: 8. The CDR3 extends over 14 amino acids. CDR3 protein: CAISGTELGETQYF. The CDR3, as DNA: TGTGCCATCAGCGGGACAGAGCTTGGAGAGACCCAGTACTTC.